Below are 26 T cell receptor beta chains sequenced from a single sample in a study of response to subunit inactivated influenza vaccine. TCRdb analysed the RT-PCR reads with MiXCR anew, one entry per CDR3 protein. This sample has around 480,000 distinct CDR3 sequences, with 15% to 20% found just once. The sequencing used CD4+ T cells sorted from PBMCs, collected less than 25 months after vaccination. Every receptor here comes from a man aged 50-75 years who received an inactivated influenza vaccine.

V is TRBV20-1 and J is TRBJ2-6, with D maybe TRBD2 (5 bases). Germline V gene sequence: CDR1 DFQATT, CDR2 SNEGSKA (reference sequence). The CDR3 spans 15 residues. Trimming removed 5 bases at V and 0 bases at J, with 11 bases between. CDR3 sequence reads: CSAGRGSSGANVLTF. CDR3 bases: TGCAGTGCTGGAAGAGGGAGCTCTGGGGCCAACGTCCTGACTTTC.

This clonotype has only a few counts. This chain connects TRBV7-6 to TRBJ2-1; TRBD1 matches at 10 bases. V trimming: 5 bases; J trimming: 4 bases; junction bases outside the gene matches: 8. Per the germline V gene, CDR1 is SGHVS and CDR2 is FNYEAQ. The CDR3 contains 16 residues. CDR3 nucleotide sequence: TGTGCCAGCAGCCCACGGGGACAGGGGCCATACAATGAGCAGTTCTTC. Translation: CASSPRGQGPYNEQFF. Supplemented by reference TRBV7-6 and TRBJ2-1, the full variable domain reads GAGVSQSPRYKVTKRGQDVALRCDPISGHVSLYWYRQALGQGPEFLTYFNYEAQQDKSGLPNDRFSAERPEGSISTLTIQRTEQRDSAMYRCASSPRGQGPYNEQFFGPGTRLTVL.

V usage is TRBV20-1 and J usage is TRBJ2-5; D not certain. The CDR3 extends over 14 amino acids. Trimming left V 5 bases short and J 2 bases short, with 15 bases between. The germline CDR1 and CDR2 sequences are DFQATT and SNEGSKA (reference sequence). The CDR3 protein is CSARPSTFQETQYF. The CDR3 bases are TGCAGTGCTCGGCCATCGACATTTCAAGAGACCCAGTACTTC.

This clonotype was recorded many times. The chain joins TRBV18 to TRBJ2-5; D gene uncertain. V lost 0 bases, J lost 4 bases, and 6 bases lay in between. The germline gives CDR1 KGHSH, CDR2 LQKENI. The CDR3 covers 13 residues. The CDR3 DNA is TGTGCCAGCTCACCACCGATGGGAGAGACCCAGTACTTC. As protein: CASSPPMGETQYF.

This clonotype was seen more than once but under ten times. This rearrangement joins TRBV7-8 to TRBJ1-1, with D possibly being TRBD1 (6 bases). This CDR3 has 17 amino acids. From germline, CDR1 is SGHVS and CDR2 FQNEAQ. Trimming removed 5 bases at V and 0 bases at J, with 19 bases between. Here the CDR3 reads CASSLRTGQVLNTEAFF. Written as DNA, the CDR3 is TGTGCCAGCAGCCTCCGTACGGGACAAGTCTTGAACACTGAAGCTTTCTTT.

This clonotype was seen a few times. The CDR3 coding sequence is TGCGCCAGCACCCCGGACAGATCCTACACCGGGGAGCTGTTTTTT. It translates to CASTPDRSYTGELFF. The chain uses TRBV5-1 and TRBJ2-2; tentative D call: TRBD1 (6 bases). Trimming stripped 6 bases from V and 3 bases from J, with 15 bases between. There are 15 residues in the CDR3. CDR1 SGHRS and CDR2 YFSETQ come from the germline V gene. The full variable domain, rest sourced from reference TRBV5-1 and TRBJ2-2, is KAGVTQTPRYLIKTRGQQVTLSCSPISGHRSVSWYQQTPGQGLQFLFEYFSETQRNKGNFPGRFSGRQFSNSRSEMNVSTLELGDSALYLCASTPDRSYTGELFFGEGSRLTVL.

This clonotype was counted only a few times. The chain uses TRBV20-1 and TRBJ2-3, with D possibly being TRBD1 (6 bases). The ends were cut back, 3 bases at V and 4 bases at J, with 20 bases in the middle. This CDR3 is 16 amino acids long. Germline loops: CDR1 DFQATT, CDR2 SNEGSKA (reference sequence). CDR3 DNA sequence: TGCAGTGCTAGGGACGCTCTCCGACAGGCAGCAGATACGCAGTATTTT. Its protein is CSARDALRQAADTQYF.

This clonotype turned up a few times. DNA for the CDR3: TGTGCCAGCAGCTTAGAGGCAGGGAACTATGGCTACACCTTC. Translation: CASSLEAGNYGYTF. The chain uses TRBV11-2 and TRBJ1-2, with a possible D match to TRBD1 (5 bases). The germline V gene has CDR1 SGHAT and CDR2 FQNNGV. The CDR3 totals 14 residues. Trimming shortened V by 0 bases and J by 2 bases, and 7 bases separated the two germline ends.

This clonotype has only a few counts. The chain joins TRBV2 to TRBJ2-1; no clear D. CDR3 length equals 11 residues. Trimming cost V 6 bases and J 7 bases, with 7 bases left between them. Germline V gives CDR1 SNHLY, CDR2 FYNNEI. The CDR3 region is CASSQKNEQFF. CDR3 in DNA: TGTGCCAGCAGCCAAAAAAATGAGCAGTTCTTC.

This clonotype has more than one count but fewer than ten. The chain couples TRBV12-3 or TRBV12-4 to TRBJ2-6; D remains ambiguous. V lost 8 bases and J lost 2, with 10 bases in between. There are 14 residues in the CDR3. DNA for the CDR3: TGTGCCAGCGGGCTAAGGACTGGGGCCAACGTCCTGACTTTC. The encoded protein is CASGLRTGANVLTF.

The chain combines TRBV7-2 with TRBJ2-3; D is uncertain. CDR3 length: 13 amino acids. V was shortened by 2 bases and J by 4 bases, with 7 bases between the two germline ends. Germline V gives CDR1 SGHTA, CDR2 FQGNSA. The CDR3 DNA sequence: TGTGCCAGCAGCTTAATAGCCGCAGATACGCAGTATTTT. Protein product: CASSLIAADTQYF.

This chain joins TRBV27 and TRBJ2-7; D unclear. In germline, CDR1 is MNHEY, CDR2 SMNVEV (reference sequence). There are 15 residues in the CDR3. V dropped 6 bases and J dropped 0 bases, with 15 bases sitting between them. The CDR3 is CASRLKGTDSYEQYF. The CDR3 region has the DNA TGTGCCAGCAGGCTCAAGGGAACCGACTCCTACGAGCAGTACTTC.

Many counts were recorded for this clonotype. V is TRBV3-1 and J is TRBJ1-2; 7 bases map to TRBD1. The CDR3 extends over 13 amino acids. The germline CDR1 and CDR2 sequences are LGHDT and YNNKEL (reference sequence). After removal of 3 bases from V and 2 bases from J, the junction contained 0 bases not matched to a gene. As DNA, the CDR3 is TGTGCCAGCAGCCAGGGACAGAACTATGGCTACACCTTC. Its protein product is CASSQGQNYGYTF.

This clonotype was seen a handful of times. The J gene is TRBJ2-7, the V gene TRBV7-2; 7 bases are shared with TRBD1. The J segment lost 3 bases and the V segment lost 1 base, leaving 3 bases of the junction unmatched. There are 14 residues in the CDR3. CDR1 SGHTA and CDR2 FQGNSA come from the germline V gene. The DNA for the CDR3 is TGTGCCAGCAGCTTAGTTTACAGGGGCTACGAGCAGTACTTC. Its protein is CASSLVYRGYEQYF. The full variable domain, in which reference TRBV7-2 and TRBJ2-7 provide the parts outside the CDR3, is GAGVSQSPSNKVTEKGKDVELRCDPISGHTALYWYRQSLGQGLEFLIYFQGNSAPDKSGLPSDRFSAERTGGSVSTLTIQRTQQEDSAVYLCASSLVYRGYEQYFGPGTRLTVT.

This clonotype was counted a few times. The V and J genes are TRBV20-1 and TRBJ2-7; D tentatively reads TRBD1 or TRBD2 (5 bases each). The germline gives CDR1 DFQATT, CDR2 SNEGSKA (reference sequence). Trimming pared 8 bases from V and 4 bases from J, leaving 18 bases between. The CDR3 covers 13 residues. The DNA for the CDR3 is TGCAGTCCCAGGGACCCCGTTTCGTACGAGCAGTACTTC. It yields the protein CSPRDPVSYEQYF.

The V and J genes are TRBV5-1 and TRBJ2-2; D may be TRBD2 (6 bases). The CDR3 runs 15 residues. V was clipped by 3 bases and J by 3 bases, with 12 bases between them. The germline CDR1 and CDR2 sequences are SGHRS and YFSETQ. The CDR3 nucleotides read TGCGCCAGCAGCTCGTCGACTAGTGACACCGGGGAGCTGTTTTTT. The encoded protein is CASSSSTSDTGELFF.

This clonotype has a count of ten or more. The chain links TRBV20-1 to TRBJ2-1; weak D call: TRBD1 (6 bases). V gave up 5 bases and J gave up 1 base, with 12 bases separating them. Germline CDR1 reads DFQATT; CDR2 reads SNEGSKA (reference sequence). The CDR3 covers 14 residues. CDR3: CSAPVQGSYNEQFF. The CDR3 DNA is TGCAGTGCTCCCGTACAGGGATCCTACAATGAGCAGTTCTTC.

V and J are TRBV20-1 and TRBJ2-5; D gene unclear. This CDR3 has 13 amino acids. Germline V gives CDR1 DFQATT, CDR2 SNEGSKA (reference sequence). Trimming shortened V by 5 bases and J by 0 bases, and 10 bases separated the two germline ends. The CDR3 nucleotides read TGCAGTGCTCCTACACGAGACCAAGAGACCCAGTACTTC. This gives the protein CSAPTRDQETQYF.

This chain joins TRBV30 and TRBJ2-4; D perhaps matches TRBD1 (5 bases). Germline V CDR1 and CDR2: GTSNPN, SVGIG (reference sequence). This CDR3 is 16 amino acids long. The V and J ends lost 1 base and 0 bases respectively, with 13 bases between them. As DNA, the CDR3 is TGTGCCTGGAGTGAACTCAGGGAATTAGCCAAAAACATTCAGTACTTC. Protein product: CAWSELRELAKNIQYF.

This chain joins TRBV2 and TRBJ2-1; D gene uncertain. Trimming took off 5 bases at V and 2 bases at J, with 13 bases between the two ends. CDR1 and CDR2 from the germline V gene are SNHLY and FYNNEI. This CDR3 has 15 residues. This CDR3 reads CASSLTFLTYNEQFF. In DNA, the CDR3 is TGTGCCAGCAGTCTGACATTCCTGACCTACAATGAGCAGTTCTTC.

This clonotype turned up a few times. The chain joins TRBV25-1 to TRBJ2-3; D call uncertain. Germline loops: CDR1 MGHDK, CDR2 SYGVNS. V dropped 2 bases and J dropped 4 bases, with 7 bases sitting between them. The CDR3 loop spans 13 amino acids. Here the CDR3 DNA reads TGTGCCAGCAGTGAAAGACTGGCAGATACGCAGTATTTT. Translated, it gives CASSERLADTQYF.

The rearrangement uses TRBV2 and TRBJ2-3; 13 bases are a match to TRBD2. V shed 3 bases and J 7 bases; nucleotides not matched to a gene: 7. The CDR3 is 16 amino acids. The germline V gene encodes CDR1 SNHLY and CDR2 FYNNEI. CDR3 nucleotides: TGTGCCAGCAGTGAGGGGAAGGGACTAGCGGGAAATACGCAGTATTTT. It codes for CASSEGKGLAGNTQYF.

This clonotype is a singleton in its sample. This rearrangement joins TRBV7-8 to TRBJ2-6, with 8 bases lining up with TRBD1. Germline trimming cut 2 bases from V and 4 bases from J; bases unmatched to any gene: 7. This CDR3 is 17 amino acids long. CDR1 SGHVS and CDR2 FQNEAQ come from the germline V gene. Here the CDR3 DNA reads TGTGCCAGCAGCTTATTGCAGGGGGCGGGCGGGGCCAACGTCCTGACTTTC. Translation: CASSLLQGAGGANVLTF.

This clonotype was observed a few times. V is TRBV5-1 and J is TRBJ1-2; tentatively, D is TRBD1 (6 bases). V dropped 1 base and J dropped 4 bases, with 14 bases sitting between them. This CDR3 is 15 amino acids long. Germline CDR1 SGHRS, CDR2 YFSETQ. The DNA of the CDR3 is TGCGCCAGCAGCTTGAGGGGGGGTGAACCCTATGGCTACACCTTC. Translated, it gives CASSLRGGEPYGYTF.

This clonotype was observed a few times. The chain combines TRBV29-1 with TRBJ2-7; 9 bases align to TRBD2. V dropped 6 bases and J dropped 4; count of bases not matched to a gene: 13. CDR3 size: 15 residues. Germline CDR1 is SQVTM and CDR2 is ANQGSEA. CDR3 nucleotide sequence: TGCAGCGTGGTACTGATCCCTAGCGGGACTTACGAGCAGTACTTC. It specifies CSVVLIPSGTYEQYF.

J is TRBJ2-7 and V is TRBV7-9; possibly TRBD1 for D (6 bases). The germline V gene has CDR1 SEHNR and CDR2 FQNEAQ (reference sequence). Deletions cut 5 bases from V and 9 bases from J, with 20 bases between. The CDR3 is 14 amino acids. The CDR3 sequence: CASSLSQGMSRQYF. The DNA of the CDR3 is TGTGCCAGCAGCCTTAGCCAGGGGATGAGTAGGCAGTACTTC.